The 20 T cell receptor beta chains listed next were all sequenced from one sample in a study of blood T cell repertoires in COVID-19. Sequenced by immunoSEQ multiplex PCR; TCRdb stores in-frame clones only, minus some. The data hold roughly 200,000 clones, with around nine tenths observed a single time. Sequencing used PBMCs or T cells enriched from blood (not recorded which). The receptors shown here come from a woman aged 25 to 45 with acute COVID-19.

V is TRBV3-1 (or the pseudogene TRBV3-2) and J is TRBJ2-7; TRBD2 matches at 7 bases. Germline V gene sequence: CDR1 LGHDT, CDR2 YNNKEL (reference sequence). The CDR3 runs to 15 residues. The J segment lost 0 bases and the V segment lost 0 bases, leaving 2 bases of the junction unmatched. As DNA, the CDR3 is TGTGCCAGCAGCCAAGATAGCGGGCGCTCCTACGAGCAGTACTTC. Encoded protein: CASSQDSGRSYEQYF.

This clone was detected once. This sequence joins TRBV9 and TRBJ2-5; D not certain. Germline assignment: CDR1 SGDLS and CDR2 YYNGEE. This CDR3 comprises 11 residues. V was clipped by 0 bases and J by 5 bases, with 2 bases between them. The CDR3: CASSVAETQYF. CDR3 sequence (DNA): TGTGCCAGCAGCGTAGCTGAGACCCAGTACTTC.

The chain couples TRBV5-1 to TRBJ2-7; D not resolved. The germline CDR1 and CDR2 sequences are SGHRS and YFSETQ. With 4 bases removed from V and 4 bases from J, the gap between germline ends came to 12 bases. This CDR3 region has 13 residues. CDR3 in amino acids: CASSLDQSYEQYF. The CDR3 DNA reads TGCGCCAGCAGCCTGGACCAGTCATACGAGCAGTACTTC.

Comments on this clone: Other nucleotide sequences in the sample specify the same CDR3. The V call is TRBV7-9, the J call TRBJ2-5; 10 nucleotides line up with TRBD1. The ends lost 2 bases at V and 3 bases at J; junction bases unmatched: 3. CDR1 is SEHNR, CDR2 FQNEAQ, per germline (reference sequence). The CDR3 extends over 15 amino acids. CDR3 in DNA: TGTGCCAGCAGCTTACGACAGGGGGCGGAAGAGACCCAGTACTTC. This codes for CASSLRQGAEETQYF.

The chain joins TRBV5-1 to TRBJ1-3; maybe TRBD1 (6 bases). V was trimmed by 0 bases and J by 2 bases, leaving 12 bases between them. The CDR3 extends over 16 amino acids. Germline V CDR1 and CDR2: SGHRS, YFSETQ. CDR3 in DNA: TGCGCCAGCAGCTTGGAATACGCAGGGGCTGGAAACACCATATATTTT. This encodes CASSLEYAGAGNTIYF. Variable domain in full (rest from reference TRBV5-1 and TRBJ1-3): KAGVTQTPRYLIKTRGQQVTLSCSPISGHRSVSWYQQTPGQGLQFLFEYFSETQRNKGNFPGRFSGRQFSNSRSEMNVSTLELGDSALYLCASSLEYAGAGNTIYFGEGSWLTVV.

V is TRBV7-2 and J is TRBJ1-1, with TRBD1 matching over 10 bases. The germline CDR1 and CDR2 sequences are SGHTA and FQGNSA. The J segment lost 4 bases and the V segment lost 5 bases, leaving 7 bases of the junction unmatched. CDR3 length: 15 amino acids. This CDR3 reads CASSLSTGGLTEAFF. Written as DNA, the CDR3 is TGTGCCAGCAGCCTCTCGACAGGGGGCCTCACTGAAGCTTTCTTT.

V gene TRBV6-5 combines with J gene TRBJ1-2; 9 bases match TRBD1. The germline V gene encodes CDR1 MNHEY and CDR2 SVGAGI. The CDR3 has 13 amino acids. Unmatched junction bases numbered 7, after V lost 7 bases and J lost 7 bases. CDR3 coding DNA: TGTGCCAGCACCTTACAGGGGGCGTCTGGCTACACCTTC. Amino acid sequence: CASTLQGASGYTF.

CDR3 DNA: TGTGCCAGCAGCTTGGGGGGACAGGGCTTATATGGCTACACCTTC. This codes for CASSLGGQGLYGYTF. The chain joins TRBV5-4 to TRBJ1-2; 9 bases fit TRBD1. The CDR3 loop spans 15 amino acids. Germline loops: CDR1 SGHNT, CDR2 YYREEE (reference sequence). The trim removed 0 bases at V and 5 bases at J, leaving 5 bases unmatched. Looking up the rest from reference TRBV5-4 and TRBJ1-2 gives the full variable domain: ETGVTQSPTHLIKTRGQQVTLRCSSQSGHNTVSWYQQALGQGPQFIFQYYREEENGRGNFPPRFSGLQFPNYSSELNVNALELDDSALYLCASSLGGQGLYGYTFGSGTRLTVV.

In DNA, the CDR3 is TGCAGCGTTGAAGTAGGGGCAGGGAACCCACGCGAGCAGTACTTC. Protein sequence: CSVEVGAGNPREQYF. The chain uses TRBV29-1 and TRBJ2-7, with TRBD1 as a possible D gene (5 bases). This CDR3 spans 15 amino acids. V lost 1 base, J lost 6 bases, and 19 bases lay in between. Looked up from germline, CDR1 is SQVTM and CDR2 is ANQGSEA.

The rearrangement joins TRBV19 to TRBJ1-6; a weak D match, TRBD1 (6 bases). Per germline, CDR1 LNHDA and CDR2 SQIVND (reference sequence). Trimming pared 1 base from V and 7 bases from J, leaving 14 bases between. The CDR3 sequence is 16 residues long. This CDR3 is CASSIGPGDWNSPLHF. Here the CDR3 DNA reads TGTGCCAGTAGTATAGGCCCAGGGGATTGGAATTCACCCCTCCACTTT.

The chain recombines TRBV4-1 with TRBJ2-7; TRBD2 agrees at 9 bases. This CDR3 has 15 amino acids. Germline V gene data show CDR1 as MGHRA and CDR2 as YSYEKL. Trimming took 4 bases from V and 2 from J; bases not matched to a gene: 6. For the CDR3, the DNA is TGCGCCAGCAGCCCAGGAATAGCGGGGGCCTACGAGCAGTACTTC. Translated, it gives CASSPGIAGAYEQYF.

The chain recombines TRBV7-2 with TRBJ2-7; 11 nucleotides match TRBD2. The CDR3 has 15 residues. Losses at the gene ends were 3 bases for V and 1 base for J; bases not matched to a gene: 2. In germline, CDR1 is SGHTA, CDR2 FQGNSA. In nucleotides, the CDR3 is TGTGCCAGCAGCTTTACTAGCGGGGGATCCTACGAGCAGTACTTC. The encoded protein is CASSFTSGGSYEQYF.

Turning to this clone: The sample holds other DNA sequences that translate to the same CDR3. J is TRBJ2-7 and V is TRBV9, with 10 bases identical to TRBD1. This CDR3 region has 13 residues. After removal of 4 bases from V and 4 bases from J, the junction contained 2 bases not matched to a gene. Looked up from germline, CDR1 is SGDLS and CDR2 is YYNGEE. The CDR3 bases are TGTGCCAGCAGCTTGGGACAGGGGTACGAGCAGTACTTC. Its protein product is CASSLGQGYEQYF.

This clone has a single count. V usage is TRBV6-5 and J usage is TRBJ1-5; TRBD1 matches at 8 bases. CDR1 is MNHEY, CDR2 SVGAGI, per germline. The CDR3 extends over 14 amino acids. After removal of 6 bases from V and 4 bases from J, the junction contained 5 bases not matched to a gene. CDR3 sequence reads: CASSPDRVNQPQHF. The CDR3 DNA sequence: TGTGCCAGCAGCCCGGACAGGGTGAATCAGCCCCAGCATTTT.

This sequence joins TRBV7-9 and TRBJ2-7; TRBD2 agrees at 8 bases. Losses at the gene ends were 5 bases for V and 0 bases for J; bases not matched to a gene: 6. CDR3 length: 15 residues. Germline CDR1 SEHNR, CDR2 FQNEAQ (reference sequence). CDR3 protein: CASSLERGSSYEQYF. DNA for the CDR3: TGTGCCAGCAGCCTCGAGCGGGGGAGCTCCTACGAGCAGTACTTC. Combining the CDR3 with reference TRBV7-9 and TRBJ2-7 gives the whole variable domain DTGVSQNPRHKITKRGQNVTFRCDPISEHNRLYWYRQTLGQGPEFLTYFQNEAQLEKSRLLSDRFSAERPKGSFSTLEIQRTEQGDSAMYLCASSLERGSSYEQYFGPGTRLTVT.

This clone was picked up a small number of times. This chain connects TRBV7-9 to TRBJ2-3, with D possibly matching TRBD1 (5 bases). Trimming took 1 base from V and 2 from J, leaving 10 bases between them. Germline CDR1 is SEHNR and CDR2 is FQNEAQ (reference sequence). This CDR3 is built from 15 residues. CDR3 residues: CASSLEGVLTDTQYF. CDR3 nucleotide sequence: TGTGCCAGCAGCTTAGAAGGGGTACTCACAGATACGCAGTATTTT.

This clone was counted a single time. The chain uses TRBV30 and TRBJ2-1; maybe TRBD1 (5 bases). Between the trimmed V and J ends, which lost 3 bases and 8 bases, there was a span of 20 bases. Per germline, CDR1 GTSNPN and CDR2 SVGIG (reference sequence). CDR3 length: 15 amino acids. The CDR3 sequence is CAWRDTGDPTDEQFF. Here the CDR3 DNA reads TGTGCCTGGAGAGACACAGGAGACCCTACGGATGAGCAGTTCTTC.

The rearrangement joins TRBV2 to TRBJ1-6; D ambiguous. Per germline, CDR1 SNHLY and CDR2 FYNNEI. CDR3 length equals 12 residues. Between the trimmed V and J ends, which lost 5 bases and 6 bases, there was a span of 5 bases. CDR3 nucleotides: TGTGCCAGCAGTCTCAGTAATTCACCCCTCCACTTT. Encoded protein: CASSLSNSPLHF.

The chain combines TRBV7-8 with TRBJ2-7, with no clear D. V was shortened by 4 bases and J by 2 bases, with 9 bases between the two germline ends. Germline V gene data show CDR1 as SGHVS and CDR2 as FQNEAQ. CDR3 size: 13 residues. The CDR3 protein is CASSSQPAYEQYF. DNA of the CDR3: TGTGCCAGCAGCTCCCAACCGGCCTACGAGCAGTACTTC.

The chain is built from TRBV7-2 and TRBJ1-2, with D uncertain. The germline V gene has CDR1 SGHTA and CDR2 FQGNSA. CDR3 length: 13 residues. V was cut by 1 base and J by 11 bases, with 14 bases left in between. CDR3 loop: CASSLVLASWYTF. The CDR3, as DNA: TGTGCCAGCAGCTTAGTATTGGCCTCTTGGTACACCTTC.